A selection of T cell receptor beta chains follows, all from one sample in a study of T cells in Graves' hyperthyroidism and ophthalmopathy. TCRdb itself ran the multiplex PCR reads through MiXCR, one entry per CDR3 protein. The repertoire has about 300,000 distinct CDR3 sequences, about an eighth of them found once; the top ten carry 7.8%. Sequenced sample: blood. The receptors come from a woman under 40 with Graves' hyperthyroidism that later progressed to Graves' ophthalmopathy. CDR3s include the opening cysteine and the closing phenylalanine or tryptophan. D genes are given only for firm matches. Size tells how often a clone was seen (once, few, many) or the class of an expanded clone, and some rows leave it out.

CDR3 length	V gene	clone size	D gene	J gene	CDR3 DNA	CDR3 protein
13	TRBV10-3	many	.	TRBJ1-2	TGTGCCATCAGCGGGGACGTGGGCTATGGCTACACCTTC	CAISGDVGYGYTF
12	TRBV2	many	.	TRBJ2-2	TGTGCCAGCAGTAAGGACACCGGGGAGCTGTTTTTT	CASSKDTGELFF
14	TRBV7-2	many	TRBD2	TRBJ2-7	TGTGCCAGCAGCCGATGGGGGGGCTCCTACGAGCAGTACTTC	CASSRWGGSYEQYF
14	TRBV6-2/TRBV6-3	few	TRBD2	TRBJ2-7	TGTGCCAGCAGTTACGCGGGAGGGCCGCCCGAGCAGTACTTC	CASSYAGGPPEQYF
18	TRBV19	.	TRBD2	TRBJ2-2	TGTGCCAGTAGTATAGTGGCGGGACTAGATCGGACCACCGGGGAGCTGTTTTTT	CASSIVAGLDRTTGELFF
12	TRBV4-1	few	.	TRBJ2-1	TGCGCCAGCAGCCAAGTAGGCCAGACCCAGTTCTTC	CASSQVGQTQFF
20	TRBV2	many	TRBD2	TRBJ2-6	TGTGCCAGCAGTGAACCTCCAGGCCGGGAGGGCCGTCGTGGGGCCAACGTCCTGACTTTC	CASSEPPGREGRRGANVLTF
15	TRBV5-1	few	TRBD1	TRBJ1-6	TGCGCCAGCAGCTGGGGACAGGGGGGCAATTCACCCCTCCACTTT	CASSWGQGGNSPLHF
14	TRBV28	many	.	TRBJ2-7	TGTGCCAGCAGTTGGACATTAGCCTCCTACGAGCAGTACTTC	CASSWTLASYEQYF
17	TRBV10-3	many	.	TRBJ2-7	TGTGCCATCAGTGAGTCGAGTCAACGTGAAGGGACCTACGAGCAGTACTTC	CAISESSQREGTYEQYF
14	TRBV3-1	many	.	TRBJ1-2	TGTGCCAGCAGCCAAGATATGGCACCCTATGGCTACACCTTC	CASSQDMAPYGYTF
16	TRBV7-2	many	.	TRBJ1-1	TGTGCCAGCAGCTTAGGCATTCAGGGGTTTTTCACTGAAGCTTTCTTT	CASSLGIQGFFTEAFF
12	TRBV28	many	.	TRBJ2-4	TGTGCCAGCAGTCCCCTTCGCAACATTCAGTACTTC	CASSPLRNIQYF
16	TRBV18	many	TRBD1	TRBJ1-1	TGTGCCAGCTCACCACGGACAGGGCTAAGTACTGAAGGAGCTTTCTTT	CASSPRTGLSTEGAFF
13	TRBV11-3	.	.	TRBJ1-1	TGTGCCAGCAGCCAGGGAGCTAACACTGAAGCTTTCTTT	CASSQGANTEAFF
17	TRBV6-1	many	.	TRBJ1-6	TGTGCCAGCAGTTCCCTGTGGACAGATCCCTATAATTCACCCCTCCACTTT	CASSSLWTDPYNSPLHF